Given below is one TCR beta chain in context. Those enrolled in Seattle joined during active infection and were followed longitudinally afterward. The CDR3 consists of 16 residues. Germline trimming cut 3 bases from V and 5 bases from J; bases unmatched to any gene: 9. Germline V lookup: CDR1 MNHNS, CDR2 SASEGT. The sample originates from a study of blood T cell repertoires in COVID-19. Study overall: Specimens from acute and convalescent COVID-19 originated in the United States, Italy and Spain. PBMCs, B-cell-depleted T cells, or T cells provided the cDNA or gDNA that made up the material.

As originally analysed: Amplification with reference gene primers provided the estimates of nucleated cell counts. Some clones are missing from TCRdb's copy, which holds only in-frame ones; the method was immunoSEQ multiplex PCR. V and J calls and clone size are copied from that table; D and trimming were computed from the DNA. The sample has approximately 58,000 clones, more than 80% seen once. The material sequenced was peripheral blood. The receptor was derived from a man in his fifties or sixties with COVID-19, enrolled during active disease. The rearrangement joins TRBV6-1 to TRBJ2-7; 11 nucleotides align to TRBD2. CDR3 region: CASSDYLAGGPHEQYF. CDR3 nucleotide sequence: TGTGCCAGCAGTGACTATTTAGCGGGGGGGCCCCACGAGCAGTACTTC.